These 28 T cell receptor beta chains originate from one sample sequenced in a study of cytomegalovirus exposure and HLA in healthy donors. Profiling relied on immunoSEQ multiplex PCR, and the TCRdb table lists in-frame clones only, not all of them. The data hold approximately 190,000 clones, with 84% observed a single time. Material: PBMCs. These receptors all come from a man younger than 35 in good health and CMV-seropositive.

This clone was picked up one time. The chain couples TRBV27 to TRBJ2-7, with TRBD2 matching over 8 bases. The J segment lost 1 base and the V segment lost 0 bases, leaving 5 bases of the junction unmatched. The CDR3 is made up of 16 amino acids. Germline lookup yields CDR1 MNHEY and CDR2 SMNVEV (reference sequence). Here the CDR3 DNA reads TGTGCCAGCAGTTTATCTACTAGCGGTAATTCCTACGAGCAGTACTTC. Translated, it gives CASSLSTSGNSYEQYF.

The chain recombines TRBV25-1 with TRBJ2-5; 9 bases are shared with TRBD1. CDR3 length: 15 residues. Per germline, CDR1 MGHDK and CDR2 SYGVNS. The trim removed 3 bases at V and 5 bases at J, leaving 7 bases unmatched. CDR3 nucleotides: TGTGCCAGCAGTGATCGGGGACAGGGAATGGAGACCCAGTACTTC. Translated: CASSDRGQGMETQYF.

The rearrangement joins TRBV14 to TRBJ1-2, with 7 bases that match TRBD1. The CDR3 is 15 amino acids. Germline CDR1 is SGHDN and CDR2 is FVKESK. J lost 3 bases, V lost 3 bases, and 7 bases had no gene match. In nucleotides, the CDR3 is TGTGCCAGCAGCCAGAGACAGGGCGGGTACTATGGCTACACCTTC. It encodes CASSQRQGGYYGYTF.

The chain couples TRBV28 to TRBJ1-1, with 8 bases matching TRBD1. The CDR3 consists of 14 residues. Germline assignment: CDR1 MDHEN and CDR2 SYDVKM. The V and J ends lost 5 bases and 10 bases, in that order; junction bases with no gene match: 12. This CDR3 reads CASSIPGQGQRAFF. CDR3 nucleotides: TGTGCCAGCAGTATCCCCGGACAGGGTCAACGAGCTTTCTTT. The full variable domain, completed using reference TRBV28 and TRBJ1-1, is DVKVTQSSRYLVKRTGEKVFLECVQDMDHENMFWYRQDPGLGLRLIYFSYDVKMKEKGDIPEGYSVSREKKERFSLILESASTNQTSMYLCASSIPGQGQRAFFGQGTRLTVV.

This sequence joins TRBV29-1 and TRBJ2-2; the D gene is possibly TRBD2 (6 bases). The V gene's germline CDR1 is SQVTM and CDR2 ANQGSEA. The CDR3 runs 14 residues. Between the trimmed V and J ends, which lost 2 bases and 9 bases, there was a span of 16 bases. The CDR3 sequence is CSVERVGGDRELFF. The CDR3 nucleotides read TGCAGCGTTGAACGGGTCGGGGGAGACAGGGAGCTGTTTTTT.

The chain has TRBV6-5 and TRBJ2-7; 7 nucleotides align to TRBD1. The CDR3 sequence is 15 residues long. Trimming at V came to 6 bases and at J to 0 bases, leaving 8 bases not matched to a gene. Per the germline V gene, CDR1 is MNHEY and CDR2 is SVGAGI. Here the CDR3 reads CASRHTGVPSYEQYF. The CDR3 bases are TGTGCCAGCAGGCACACAGGGGTCCCCTCCTACGAGCAGTACTTC.

The genes are TRBV4-3 and TRBJ1-3; the match to TRBD1 covers 9 bases. CDR3 length equals 19 residues. V trimming: 0 bases; J trimming: 2 bases; junction bases outside the gene matches: 11. Germline values: CDR1 LGHNA, CDR2 YSLEER. The CDR3 nucleotides read TGCGCCAGCAGCCAAGATCCTCCTTTACAGGGGGCGGCTGGAAACACCATATATTTT. Translated: CASSQDPPLQGAAGNTIYF.

J is TRBJ2-7 and V is TRBV19; weak D call: TRBD2 (6 bases). Trimming took off 5 bases at V and 2 bases at J, with 7 bases between the two ends. The CDR3 length is 12 residues. Per the germline V gene, CDR1 is LNHDA and CDR2 is SQIVND (reference sequence). In nucleotides, the CDR3 is TGTGCCAGTAGTTGGGGGGCCTACGAGCAGTACTTC. Its translation is CASSWGAYEQYF.

This chain uses TRBV29-1 with TRBJ1-1, with TRBD1 identical over 8 bases. The CDR3 extends over 15 amino acids. Looked up from germline, CDR1 is SQVTM and CDR2 is ANQGSEA. Trimming cost V 5 bases and J 4 bases; bases outside gene matches: 12. The CDR3 DNA sequence: TGCAGCGTTCGGGTGGCAGGGGGCGCGGGCACTGAAGCTTTCTTT. Amino acid sequence: CSVRVAGGAGTEAFF.

The chain employs TRBV4-1 and TRBJ1-4, with D possibly matching TRBD1 (5 bases). The CDR3 is 15 amino acids. V was shortened by 3 bases and J by 8 bases, with 16 bases between the two germline ends. Germline V gene data show CDR1 as MGHRA and CDR2 as YSYEKL. The CDR3 DNA follows: TGCGCCAGCAGCCATGGTGCGGGGGGAGCGGAAAAACTGTTTTTT. Translated: CASSHGAGGAEKLFF.

This rearrangement joins TRBV29-1 to TRBJ2-7; 10 bases map to TRBD1. This CDR3 region has 13 residues. V gave up 4 bases and J gave up 5 bases; unmatched junction bases: 5. Per the germline V gene, CDR1 is SQVTM and CDR2 is ANQGSEA. CDR3 region: CSVGGDRGDEQYF. CDR3 bases: TGCAGCGTTGGCGGGGACAGGGGTGACGAGCAGTACTTC.

This clone was counted a few times. The chain employs TRBV29-1 and TRBJ2-7; maybe TRBD2 (6 bases). Deletions cut 4 bases from V and 4 bases from J, with 14 bases between. The CDR3 is 13 amino acids. Germline V gives CDR1 SQVTM, CDR2 ANQGSEA. This CDR3 reads CSVGAGRTYEQYF. As DNA, the CDR3 is TGCAGCGTTGGGGCGGGACGGACTTACGAGCAGTACTTC.

This sequence joins TRBV27 and TRBJ2-7; D is unresolved. Germline V gene data show CDR1 as MNHEY and CDR2 as SMNVEV (reference sequence). This CDR3 is 15 amino acids long. Trimming cost V 7 bases and J 2 bases, with 18 bases left between them. CDR3 sequence reads: CASNLRRPMAYEQYF. As DNA, the CDR3 is TGTGCCAGCAATCTGCGGCGGCCGATGGCCTACGAGCAGTACTTC.

The chain is built from TRBV29-1 and TRBJ1-5; the D gene is possibly TRBD1 (5 bases). CDR1 and CDR2 from the germline V gene are SQVTM and ANQGSEA. Trimming took 4 bases from V and 4 from J, leaving 11 bases between them. The CDR3 runs to 13 residues. The CDR3 is CSVAQRQNQPQHF. CDR3 nucleotide sequence: TGCAGCGTTGCCCAGCGACAGAATCAGCCCCAGCATTTT. Variable domain in full (rest from reference TRBV29-1 and TRBJ1-5): SAVISQKPSRDICQRGTSLTIQCQVDSQVTMMFWYRQQPGQSLTLIATANQGSEATYESGFVIDKFPISRPNLTFSTLTVSNMSPEDSSIYLCSVAQRQNQPQHFGDGTRLSIL.

This chain joins TRBV5-1 and TRBJ2-1, with 7 nucleotides matching TRBD1. CDR1 SGHRS and CDR2 YFSETQ come from the germline V gene. V was pared by 4 bases and J by 0 bases, with 1 base of the junction left unmatched. This CDR3 has 14 amino acids. Here the CDR3 DNA reads TGCGCCAGCAGCCGGGACAGCTCCTACAATGAGCAGTTCTTC. Translating gives CASSRDSSYNEQFF.

V is TRBV28 and J is TRBJ2-5; 7 bases line up with TRBD2. The CDR3 length is 15 residues. The V segment lost 5 bases and the J segment 4 bases; nucleotides outside the gene matches: 10. Germline V CDR1 and CDR2: MDHEN, SYDVKM. For the CDR3, the DNA is TGTGCCAGCAGTCTCGCATTGGCGGGAGCAGAGACCCAGTACTTC. This translates into CASSLALAGAETQYF.

This chain connects TRBV20-1 to TRBJ1-2; D perhaps matches TRBD1 (5 bases). CDR1 and CDR2 from the germline V gene are DFQATT and SNEGSKA (reference sequence). CDR3 length equals 10 residues. With 3 bases removed from V and 7 bases from J, the gap between germline ends came to 6 bases. The CDR3 DNA is TGCAGTGCTAGGGGGGGTGGCTACACCTTC. Amino acids: CSARGGGYTF.

The CDR3 reads CASRPAGGRRDEQFF. DNA of the CDR3: TGTGCCAGTAGACCCGCCGGCGGGAGAAGGGATGAGCAGTTCTTC. This sequence joins TRBV19 and TRBJ2-1; 7 bases match TRBD2. The CDR3 is made up of 15 amino acids. Germline CDR1 and CDR2: LNHDA and SQIVND (reference sequence). Germline trimming cut 6 bases from V and 8 bases from J; bases unmatched to any gene: 13.

The chain is built from TRBV9 and TRBJ2-1; 8 bases are shared with TRBD2. The CDR3 is 15 residues long. The ends lost 3 bases at V and 5 bases at J; junction bases unmatched: 7. Germline assignment: CDR1 SGDLS and CDR2 YYNGEE. DNA for the CDR3: TGTGCCAGCAGCGCCATAGCGGGACTAAACAATGAGCAGTTCTTC. Its translation is CASSAIAGLNNEQFF.

This sequence joins TRBV18 and TRBJ2-2, with a tentative D call TRBD1 (6 bases). CDR1 and CDR2 from the germline V gene are KGHSH and LQKENI. V dropped 3 bases and J dropped 1 base, with 6 bases sitting between them. The CDR3 is 14 amino acids. The CDR3 reads CASSPGQNTGELFF. The CDR3 bases are TGTGCCAGCTCACCGGGACAGAACACCGGGGAGCTGTTTTTT.

The V gene is TRBV5-1, the J gene TRBJ1-3, with D possibly matching TRBD1 (5 bases). Germline CDR1 reads SGHRS; CDR2 reads YFSETQ. V lost 0 bases to trimming and J lost 1 base, with 5 bases between them. CDR3 length: 14 residues. CDR3 protein: CASSLAGSGNTIYF. The CDR3 region has the DNA TGCGCCAGCAGCTTGGCAGGGTCTGGAAACACCATATATTTT.

The rearrangement uses TRBV9 and TRBJ2-7; 7 bases align to TRBD2. Germline-derived CDR1 and CDR2 are SGDLS and YYNGEE. V lost 4 bases, J lost 0 bases, and 19 bases stayed unmatched. This CDR3 region has 19 residues. CDR3 sequence: CASSPWLAVYPFSSYEQYF. CDR3 DNA: TGTGCCAGCAGCCCCTGGCTAGCGGTTTACCCCTTCTCCTCCTACGAGCAGTACTTC.

CDR3 nucleotides: TGTGCCAGCAGCTTGAACAGAATCGAGCCCCAGCATTTT. Translated: CASSLNRIEPQHF. This chain links TRBV5-6 with TRBJ1-5; no reliable D call. Germline values: CDR1 SGHDT, CDR2 YYEEEE. The V and J ends lost 1 base and 8 bases respectively, with 10 bases between them. This CDR3 has 13 residues.

The rearrangement links TRBV6-5 to TRBJ2-2; D gene uncertain. The CDR3 runs to 14 residues. CDR1 and CDR2 from the germline V gene are MNHEY and SVGAGI. Trimming stripped 2 bases from V and 6 bases from J, with 10 bases between. For the CDR3, the DNA is TGTGCCAGCAGTTACGGCCCCCGGGCCGGGGAGCTGTTTTTT. It codes for CASSYGPRAGELFF.

V and J are TRBV28 and TRBJ1-2; 7 bases agree with TRBD1. The CDR3 is made up of 14 amino acids. V lost 6 bases, J lost 4 bases, and 8 bases stayed unmatched. Germline CDR1 reads MDHEN; CDR2 reads SYDVKM. CDR3: CASRPQGQSYGYTF. The CDR3 nucleotides read TGTGCCAGCAGGCCCCAGGGACAGTCCTATGGCTACACCTTC.

A single count supports this clone. The chain couples TRBV30 to TRBJ1-1; TRBD1 might be the D (6 bases). Germline V gene lookup returns CDR1 GTSNPN and CDR2 SVGIG (reference sequence). There are 13 residues in the CDR3. The ends were cut back, 3 bases at V and 3 bases at J, with 11 bases in the middle. For the CDR3, the DNA is TGTGCCTGGAGAGGGGGAGGGGACACTGAAGCTTTCTTT. It specifies CAWRGGGDTEAFF.

V is TRBV7-8 and J is TRBJ2-1, with 8 positions matching TRBD1. The CDR3 totals 16 residues. Per the germline V gene, CDR1 is SGHVS and CDR2 is FQNEAQ. V lost 5 bases, J lost 2 bases, and 8 bases stayed unmatched. This CDR3 is CASSKTGTGPYNEQFF. The CDR3, as DNA: TGTGCCAGCAGCAAGACCGGGACAGGACCCTACAATGAGCAGTTCTTC.

V is TRBV20-1 and J is TRBJ1-2; D gene uncertain. In germline, CDR1 is DFQATT, CDR2 SNEGSKA (reference sequence). V lost 6 bases and J lost 3, with 8 bases in between. The CDR3 is made up of 11 amino acids. The CDR3 coding sequence is TGCAGTGCGGGAGGCCACTATGGCTACACCTTC. Translating gives CSAGGHYGYTF.